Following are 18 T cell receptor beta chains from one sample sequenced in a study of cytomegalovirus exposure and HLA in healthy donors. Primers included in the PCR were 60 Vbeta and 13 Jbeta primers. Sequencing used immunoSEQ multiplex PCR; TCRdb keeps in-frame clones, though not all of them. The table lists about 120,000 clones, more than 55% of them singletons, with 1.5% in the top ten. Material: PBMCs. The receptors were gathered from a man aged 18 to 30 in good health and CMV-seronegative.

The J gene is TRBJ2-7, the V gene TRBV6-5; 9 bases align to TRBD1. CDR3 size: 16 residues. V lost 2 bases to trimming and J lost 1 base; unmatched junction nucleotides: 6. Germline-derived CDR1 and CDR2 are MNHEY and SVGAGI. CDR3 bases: TGTGCCAGCAGTTACAACTACAGGGGGCGGTCCTACGAGCAGTACTTC. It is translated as CASSYNYRGRSYEQYF.

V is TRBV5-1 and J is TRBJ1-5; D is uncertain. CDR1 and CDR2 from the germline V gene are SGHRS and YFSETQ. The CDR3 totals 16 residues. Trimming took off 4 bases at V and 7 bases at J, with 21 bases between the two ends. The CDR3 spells CASSKGENDAGQPQHF. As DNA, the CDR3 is TGCGCCAGCAGCAAGGGAGAGAATGATGCGGGGCAGCCCCAGCATTTT.

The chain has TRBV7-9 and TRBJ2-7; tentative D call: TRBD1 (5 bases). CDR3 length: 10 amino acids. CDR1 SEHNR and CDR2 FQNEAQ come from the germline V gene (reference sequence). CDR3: CSWGRPEQYF. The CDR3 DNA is TGTTCCTGGGGCAGACCCGAGCAGTACTTC.

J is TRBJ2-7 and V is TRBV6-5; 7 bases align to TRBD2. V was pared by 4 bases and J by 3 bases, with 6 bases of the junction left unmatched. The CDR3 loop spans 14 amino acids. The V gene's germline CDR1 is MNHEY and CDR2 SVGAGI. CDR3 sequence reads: CASSSGRCCYEQYF. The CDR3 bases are TGTGCCAGCAGTTCCGGGAGGTGTTGCTACGAGCAGTACTTC.

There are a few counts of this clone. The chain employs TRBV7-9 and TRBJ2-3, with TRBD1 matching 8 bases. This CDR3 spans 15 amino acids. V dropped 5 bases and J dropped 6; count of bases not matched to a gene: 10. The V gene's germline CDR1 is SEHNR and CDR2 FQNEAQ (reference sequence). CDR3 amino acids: CASSNRDRLLDTQYF. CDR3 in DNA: TGTGCCAGCAGCAACCGGGACAGGCTCCTCGATACGCAGTATTTT.

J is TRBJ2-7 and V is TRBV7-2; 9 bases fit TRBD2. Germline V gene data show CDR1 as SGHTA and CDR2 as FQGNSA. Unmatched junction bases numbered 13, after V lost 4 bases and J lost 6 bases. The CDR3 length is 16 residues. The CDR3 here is CASSSGLAWGLTEQYF. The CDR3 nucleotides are TGTGCCAGCAGCTCGGGACTAGCTTGGGGGCTTACCGAGCAGTACTTC.

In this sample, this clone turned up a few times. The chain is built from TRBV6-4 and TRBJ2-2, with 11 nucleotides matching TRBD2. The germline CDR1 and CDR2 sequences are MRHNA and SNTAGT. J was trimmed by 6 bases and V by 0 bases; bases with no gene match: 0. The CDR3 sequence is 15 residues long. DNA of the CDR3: TGTGCCAGCAGTGACTCTAGCGGGGGGGCCGGGGAGCTGTTTTTT. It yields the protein CASSDSSGGAGELFF.

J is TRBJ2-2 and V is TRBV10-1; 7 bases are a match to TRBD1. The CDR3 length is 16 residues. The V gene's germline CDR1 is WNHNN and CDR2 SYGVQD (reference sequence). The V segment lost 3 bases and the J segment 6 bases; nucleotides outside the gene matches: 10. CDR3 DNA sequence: TGCGCCAGCAGTGAAGGAGTTTCAGGGGGATCCGGGGAGCTGTTTTTT. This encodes CASSEGVSGGSGELFF.

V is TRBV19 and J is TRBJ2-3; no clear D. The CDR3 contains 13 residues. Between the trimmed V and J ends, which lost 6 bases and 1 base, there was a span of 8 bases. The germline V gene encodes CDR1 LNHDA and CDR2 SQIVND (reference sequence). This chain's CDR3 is CASSPFRTDTQYF. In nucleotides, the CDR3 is TGTGCCAGTAGCCCTTTCCGCACAGATACGCAGTATTTT.

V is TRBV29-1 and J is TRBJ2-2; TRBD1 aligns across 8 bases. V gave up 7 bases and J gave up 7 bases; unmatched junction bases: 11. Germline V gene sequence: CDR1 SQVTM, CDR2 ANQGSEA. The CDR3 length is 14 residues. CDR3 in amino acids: CSAGRTGRGGELFF. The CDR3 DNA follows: TGCAGCGCTGGGCGGACAGGGCGAGGCGGGGAGCTGTTTTTT.

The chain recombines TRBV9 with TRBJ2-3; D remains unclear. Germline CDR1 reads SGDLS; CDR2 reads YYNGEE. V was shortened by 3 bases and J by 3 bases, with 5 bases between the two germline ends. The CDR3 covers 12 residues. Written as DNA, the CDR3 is TGTGCCAGCAGCGGGCCTACAGATACGCAGTATTTT. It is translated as CASSGPTDTQYF.

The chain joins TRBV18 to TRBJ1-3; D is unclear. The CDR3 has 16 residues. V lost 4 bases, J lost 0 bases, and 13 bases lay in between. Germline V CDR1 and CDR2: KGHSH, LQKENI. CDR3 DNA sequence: TGTGCCAGCTCACTTTCGGACGGACTCTCTGGAAACACCATATATTTT. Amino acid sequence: CASSLSDGLSGNTIYF.

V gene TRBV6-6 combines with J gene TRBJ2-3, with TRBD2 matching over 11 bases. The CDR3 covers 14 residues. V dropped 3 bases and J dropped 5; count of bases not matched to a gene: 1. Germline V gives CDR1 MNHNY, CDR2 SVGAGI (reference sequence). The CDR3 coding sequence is TGTGCCAGCAGTTATAGCGGGGGGGAAGATACGCAGTATTTT. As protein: CASSYSGGEDTQYF.

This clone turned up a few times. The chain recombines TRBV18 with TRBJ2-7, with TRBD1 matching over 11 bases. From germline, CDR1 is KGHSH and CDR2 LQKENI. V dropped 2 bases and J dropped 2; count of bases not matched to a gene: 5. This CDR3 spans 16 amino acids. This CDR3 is CASSPSGTGGTYEQYF. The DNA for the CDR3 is TGTGCCAGCTCACCATCCGGGACAGGGGGGACCTACGAGCAGTACTTC.

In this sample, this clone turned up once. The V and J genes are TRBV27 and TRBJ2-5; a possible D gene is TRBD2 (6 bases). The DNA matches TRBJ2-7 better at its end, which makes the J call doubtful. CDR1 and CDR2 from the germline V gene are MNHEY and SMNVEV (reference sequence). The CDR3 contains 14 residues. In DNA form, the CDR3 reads TGTGCCAGCAGTCCGCGGGACGCCTCCTACGAGCAGTACTTC. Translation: CASSPRDASYEQYF.

Written as DNA, the CDR3 is TGTGCCAGCAGCTCCCAACAGGGTGTTCGCTATGGCTACACCTTC. Translated, it gives CASSSQQGVRYGYTF. The V and J genes are TRBV5-4 and TRBJ1-2; possible D gene TRBD1, 6 bases. CDR3 size: 15 residues. Germline-derived CDR1 and CDR2 are SGHNT and YYREEE (reference sequence). V was shortened by 3 bases and J by 4 bases, with 16 bases between the two germline ends.

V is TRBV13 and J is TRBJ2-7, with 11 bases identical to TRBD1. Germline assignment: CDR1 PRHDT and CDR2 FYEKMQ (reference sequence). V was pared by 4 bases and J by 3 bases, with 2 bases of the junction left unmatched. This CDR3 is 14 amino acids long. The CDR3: CASSSGTGGYEQYF. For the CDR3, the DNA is TGTGCCAGCAGCTCCGGGACAGGGGGCTACGAGCAGTACTTC.

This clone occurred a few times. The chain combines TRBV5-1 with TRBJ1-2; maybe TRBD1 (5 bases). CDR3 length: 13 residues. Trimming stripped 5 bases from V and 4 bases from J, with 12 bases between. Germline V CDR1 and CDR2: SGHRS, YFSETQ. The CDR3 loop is CASREQGSYGYTF. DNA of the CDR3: TGCGCCAGCAGGGAGCAGGGTTCCTATGGCTACACCTTC.